Presented here are 10 T cell receptor beta chains from one specimen sequenced in a study of T cells in Graves' hyperthyroidism and ophthalmopathy. TCR beta CDR3 sequences were amplified from RNA transcripts. In the first-round RT-PCR of the TCR CDR3, the HTBI primer set was used. One entry per CDR3 protein, called by TCRdb with MiXCR from the multiplex PCR reads. Of just under 750,000 distinct CDR3 sequences in the sample, 35% were seen once. Material: blood. Receptors were obtained from a woman between 35 and 50 years old with Graves' hyperthyroidism.

The CDR3, as DNA: TGTGCCAGCAGCGGGAAGGCTAATTCACCCCTCCACTTT. Encoded protein: CASSGKANSPLHF. The chain recombines TRBV11-2 with TRBJ1-6; D gene uncertain. Trimming stripped 5 bases from V and 6 bases from J, with 8 bases between. The germline gives CDR1 SGHAT, CDR2 FQNNGV. The CDR3 contains 13 residues.

The chain combines TRBV15 with TRBJ2-7; perhaps TRBD1 as D (6 bases). The CDR3 runs to 16 residues. Trimming removed 0 bases from V and 5 bases from J, with 17 bases in between. CDR1 is LNHNV, CDR2 YYDKDF, per germline (reference sequence). Written as DNA, the CDR3 is TGTGCCACCAGCAGAGACAAGATCACAGGGTTCCACGAGCAGTACTTC. Translating gives CATSRDKITGFHEQYF.

To note about this clonotype: The junction does not match germline at one end; this may be a read error. The chain links TRBV6-1 to TRBJ2-7; 9 nucleotides align to TRBD1. The CDR3 covers 14 residues. Germline lookup yields CDR1 MNHNS and CDR2 SASEGT. CDR3 residues: CASGGTGTVYGQYF. CDR3 DNA: TGTGCCAGCGGGGGGACAGGGACGGTCTACGGGCAGTACTTC.

This clonotype has more than one count but fewer than ten. V is TRBV7-2 and J is TRBJ2-7, with D unclear. V was shortened by 1 base and J by 2 bases, with 12 bases between the two germline ends. The CDR3 has 15 amino acids. The germline V gene has CDR1 SGHTA and CDR2 FQGNSA. The CDR3 nucleotides are TGTGCCAGCAGCTTAGGTACGGGTATAACCTACGAGCAGTACTTC. Translated: CASSLGTGITYEQYF.

The J gene is TRBJ1-1, the V gene TRBV14, with D unresolved. The CDR3 loop spans 13 amino acids. Per the germline V gene, CDR1 is SGHDN and CDR2 is FVKESK. V was clipped by 0 bases and J by 9 bases, with 11 bases between them. As DNA, the CDR3 is TGTGCCAGCAGCCAAGACCTGTTTCGAAAAGCTTTCTTT. Encoded protein: CASSQDLFRKAFF.

The rearrangement links TRBV29-1 to TRBJ1-1; 7 bases are shared with TRBD1. CDR3 length: 15 residues. Per the germline V gene, CDR1 is SQVTM and CDR2 is ANQGSEA. J was trimmed by 7 bases and V by 7 bases; bases with no gene match: 18. CDR3: CSAWDSNIVIREAFF. Written as DNA, the CDR3 is TGCAGCGCCTGGGACAGCAACATAGTTATTCGTGAAGCTTTCTTT.

A word on this clonotype: A much more abundant neighbour one base away suggests this may be a read error. The genes are TRBV5-1 and TRBJ1-1; D is perhaps TRBD1 (5 bases). The CDR3 has 15 amino acids. Germline-derived CDR1 and CDR2 are SGHRS and YFSETQ. Trimming took off 5 bases at V and 6 bases at J, with 20 bases between the two ends. The CDR3 nucleotides read TGCGCCAGCAGGCCGAGGGGCAGGGTAAACGCTGAAGCTTTCTTT. It is translated as CASRPRGRVNAEAFF.

This clonotype was seen at least ten times. The chain has TRBV5-5 and TRBJ2-5; D ambiguous. The CDR3 has 11 amino acids. The germline CDR1 and CDR2 sequences are SGHKS and YYEKEE (reference sequence). Trimming removed 0 bases from V and 6 bases from J, with 3 bases in between. The CDR3 DNA reads as TGTGCCAGCAGCTTGGGCCAGACCCAGTACTTC. It codes for CASSLGQTQYF.

This rearrangement joins TRBV20-1 to TRBJ2-3; 9 positions agree with TRBD2. Germline V CDR1 and CDR2: DFQATT, SNEGSKA (reference sequence). The CDR3 has 16 amino acids. Losses at the gene ends were 3 bases for V and 4 bases for J; bases not matched to a gene: 11. CDR3 sequence: CSARGPERGASDTQYF. The CDR3 nucleotides read TGCAGTGCTAGGGGTCCTGAGCGGGGGGCCTCAGATACGCAGTATTTT.

This clonotype was counted ten times or more. The chain combines TRBV7-2 with TRBJ2-5; 7 bases line up with TRBD2. The V segment lost 1 base and the J segment 1 base; nucleotides outside the gene matches: 6. CDR1 and CDR2 (germline): SGHTA, FQGNSA. The CDR3 totals 16 residues. This CDR3 is CASSLGLAAIQETQYF. For the CDR3, the DNA is TGTGCCAGCAGCTTAGGACTAGCAGCGATCCAAGAGACCCAGTACTTC.